Listed below are T cell receptor beta chains from one sample, sequenced in a study of shared clonotypes between healthy human individuals. Sequenced by immunoSEQ multiplex PCR; TCRdb stores in-frame clones only, minus some. In the table there are hundreds of thousands of clones, about 96% of which are singletons. Sequencing used naive CD8+ T cells sorted from blood. These receptors originate from a woman under 40 in good health. Each CDR3 is given with its conserved first and last residue. A D gene is named only where the DNA matches it firmly. The listing skips clone size in some rows; elsewhere it reads once, few, many or a size class.

D | J | V | size | CDR3 | DNA
NA | TRBJ2-1 | TRBV29-1 | NA | CSVAGRLNEQFF | TGCAGCGTCGCCGGACGGCTGAATGAGCAGTTCTTC
TRBD2 | TRBJ2-1 | TRBV27 | NA | CASSRLAERGNEQFF | TGTGCCAGCAGTAGGCTAGCGGAGAGGGGCAATGAGCAGTTCTTC
TRBD1 | TRBJ1-1 | TRBV15 | NA | CATSTDREGTEAFF | TGTGCCACCAGCACGGACAGGGAAGGCACTGAAGCTTTCTTT
NA | TRBJ2-1 | TRBV2 | NA | CASSRPGRNEQFF | TGTGCCAGCAGTCGACCAGGGAGGAATGAGCAGTTCTTC
NA | TRBJ2-7 | TRBV9 | NA | CASSVEDGGYEQYF | TGTGCCAGCAGCGTAGAAGACGGGGGCTACGAGCAGTACTTC
TRBD2 | TRBJ2-7 | TRBV7-9 | NA | CASSLEASGHSYEQYF | TGTGCCAGCAGCTTAGAGGCTAGCGGGCACTCCTACGAGCAGTACTTC
NA | TRBJ1-1 | TRBV27 | once | CASSLFPGWNEAFF | TGTGCCAGCAGTTTATTCCCAGGGTGGAATGAAGCTTTCTTT
NA | TRBJ2-1 | TRBV4-1 | NA | CASSQDHTYNEQFF | TGCGCCAGCAGCCAAGATCACACCTACAATGAGCAGTTCTTC
TRBD1 | TRBJ2-7 | TRBV27 | NA | CASSSRDRDYEQYF | TGTGCCAGCAGTTCCCGGGACAGGGACTACGAGCAGTACTTC
NA | TRBJ2-2 | TRBV7-6 | NA | CASRAGGYTGELFF | TGTGCCAGCAGGGCCGGGGGCTACACCGGGGAGCTGTTTTTT
NA | TRBJ2-4 | TRBV4-1 | NA | CASSQGDLAKNIQYF | TGCGCCAGCAGCCAGGGAGACCTAGCCAAAAACATTCAGTACTTC
TRBD1 | TRBJ1-2 | TRBV28 | once | CASRPTGTGENYTF | TGTGCCAGCAGACCTACGGGGACAGGGGAAAACTACACCTTC
NA | TRBJ1-5 | TRBV27 | NA | CASSFLGGFEQPQHF | TGTGCCAGCAGTTTCCTTGGGGGGTTCGAGCAGCCCCAGCATTTT
NA | TRBJ2-1 | TRBV5-1 | NA | CASTFSADYSYNEQFF | TGCGCCAGCACGTTTTCAGCGGATTACTCCTACAATGAGCAGTTCTTC
NA | TRBJ1-3 | TRBV7-8 | NA | CASSLSGTHGNTIYF | TGTGCCAGCAGCTTAAGCGGGACTCACGGAAACACCATATATTTT
TRBD1 | TRBJ2-7 | TRBV27 | NA | CASSLSGQSYEQYF | TGTGCCAGCAGTTTATCGGGACAGTCCTACGAGCAGTACTTC
NA | TRBJ2-7 | TRBV30 | NA | CAWNQRNDEQYF | TGTGCCTGGAATCAAAGGAACGACGAGCAGTACTTC
TRBD1 | TRBJ2-1 | TRBV27 | NA | CASSDRGGSDEQFF | TGTGCCAGCAGCGACAGGGGGGGGAGTGATGAGCAGTTCTTC
NA | TRBJ2-7 | TRBV14 | many | CASSPGPHYEQYF | TGTGCCAGCAGCCCGGGACCCCACTACGAGCAGTACTTC
TRBD1 | TRBJ2-2 | TRBV5-1 | NA | CASRTQGAANTGELFF | TGCGCCAGCAGGACACAGGGGGCTGCGAACACCGGGGAGCTGTTTTTT
TRBD2 | TRBJ2-7 | TRBV4-2 | NA | CASSPEAGVMYEQYF | TGTGCCAGCAGCCCAGAGGCGGGAGTAATGTACGAGCAGTACTTC
NA | TRBJ2-7 | TRBV4-2 | NA | CASRVIGLDEQYF | TGTGCCAGCAGGGTTATCGGACTCGACGAGCAGTACTTC
NA | TRBJ2-7 | TRBV27 | NA | CASSGGAYEQYF | TGTGCCAGCAGTGGGGGTGCCTACGAGCAGTACTTC
TRBD2 | TRBJ2-5 | TRBV2 | NA | CAINPGTDWTSGDQETQYF | TGTGCCATCAACCCTGGGACAGACTGGACTAGCGGGGACCAAGAGACCCAGTACTTC
TRBD1 | TRBJ1-1 | TRBV6-1 | NA | CASSERTGIVTEAFF | TGTGCCAGCAGTGAACGGACAGGGATTGTCACTGAAGCTTTCTTT
NA | TRBJ2-6 | TRBV6-5 | NA | CASRNGRTGANVLTF | TGTGCCAGCAGGAACGGGCGAACTGGGGCCAACGTCCTGACTTTC
NA | TRBJ2-6 | TRBV7-5 | NA | CVRSLSGPGANVLTF | TGTGTCAGAAGCTTGTCAGGCCCTGGGGCCAACGTCCTGACTTTC
NA | TRBJ1-1 | TRBV19 | NA | CASSGMNTEAFF | TGTGCCAGTAGTGGGATGAACACTGAAGCTTTCTTT
NA | TRBJ2-5 | TRBV4-1 | NA | CASSHGEGGPLETQYF | TGCGCCAGCAGCCACGGGGAAGGGGGGCCGCTAGAGACCCAGTACTTC
NA | TRBJ2-3 | TRBV5-1 | NA | CASSLAGSGTQYF | TGCGCCAGCAGCTTAGCAGGGTCTGGTACGCAGTATTTT
NA | TRBJ2-7 | TRBV15 | NA | CATRGGSYEQYF | TGTGCCACCCGAGGCGGGTCCTACGAGCAGTACTTC
TRBD1 | TRBJ2-3 | TRBV19 | NA | CASTFQGARYDTQYF | TGTGCCAGCACATTCCAGGGGGCCAGATATGATACGCAGTATTTT
NA | TRBJ2-1 | TRBV11-2 | once | CASSYSRSVGNEQFF | TGTGCCAGCAGCTACAGCCGGTCTGTGGGTAATGAGCAGTTCTTC
TRBD2 | TRBJ2-7 | TRBV30 | once | CAWSVGLAGVEQYF | TGTGCCTGGAGTGTAGGGCTAGCGGGGGTAGAGCAGTACTTC
NA | TRBJ2-7 | TRBV5-4 | NA | CASSLGLAPEQYF | TGTGCCAGCAGCTTGGGCCTAGCACCCGAGCAGTACTTC
TRBD1 | TRBJ2-3 | TRBV2 | NA | CASSEAQGRTDTQYF | TGTGCCAGCAGTGAAGCACAGGGGCGCACAGATACGCAGTATTTT
TRBD1 | TRBJ1-1 | TRBV18 | NA | CASSPGTGDTEAFF | TGTGCCAGCTCACCAGGGACAGGGGATACTGAAGCTTTCTTT
NA | TRBJ1-4 | TRBV4-2 | NA | CASSQERLQGDEKLFF | TGTGCCAGCAGCCAAGAGAGGCTACAGGGAGATGAAAAACTGTTTTTT
NA | TRBJ1-2 | TRBV28 | NA | CASSFRGGSYGYTF | TGTGCCAGCAGTTTCAGGGGAGGTTCATATGGCTACACCTTC
TRBD2 | TRBJ2-1 | TRBV10-1 | NA | CASSETPLAGADNEQFF | TGCGCCAGCAGTGAGACGCCTCTAGCGGGAGCCGACAATGAGCAGTTCTTC
TRBD2 | TRBJ2-7 | TRBV27 | NA | CASSPSGGLASEQYF | TGTGCCAGCAGTCCAAGTGGGGGACTAGCGAGCGAGCAGTACTTC
NA | TRBJ2-6 | TRBV28 | NA | CASSSSGTDSGANVLTF | TGTGCCAGCAGTTCCTCCGGGACGGACTCTGGGGCCAACGTCCTGACTTTC
NA | TRBJ1-1 | TRBV13 | few | CASSLGSEAFF | TGTGCCAGCAGCTTAGGGAGTGAAGCTTTCTTT
NA | TRBJ1-2 | TRBV5-6 | NA | CASCEDLGETNYGYTF | TGTGCCAGCTGCGAGGATTTGGGAGAAACTAACTATGGCTACACCTTC
NA | TRBJ1-2 | TRBV11-2 | NA | CASSLAPGLGYTF | TGTGCCAGCAGCTTAGCGCCAGGGTTGGGCTACACCTTC
TRBD1 | TRBJ1-2 | TRBV10-2 | NA | CASSDAGTANYGYTF | TGCGCCAGCAGTGATGCTGGGACAGCTAACTATGGCTACACCTTC
TRBD2 | TRBJ2-7 | TRBV28 | NA | CASSFSLGELAGTYEQYF | TGTGCCAGCAGTTTCTCTCTCGGGGAGCTAGCGGGAACCTACGAGCAGTACTTC
TRBD1 | TRBJ2-1 | TRBV15 | NA | CATRPDRSYNEQFF | TGTGCCACCAGACCGGACAGGTCCTACAATGAGCAGTTCTTC
NA | TRBJ2-2 | TRBV28 | NA | CASSYNPGPWLFF | TGTGCCAGCAGTTACAATCCGGGACCCTGGCTGTTTTTT
NA | TRBJ2-1 | TRBV7-6 | NA | CASSLLAVNYNEQFF | TGTGCCAGCAGCTTATTGGCAGTAAATTACAATGAGCAGTTCTTC
TRBD2 | TRBJ2-5 | TRBV19 | NA | CASSPGLANEETQYF | TGTGCCAGTAGTCCGGGACTAGCGAACGAAGAGACCCAGTACTTC
NA | TRBJ2-5 | TRBV30 | NA | CAPMGPVKTQYF | TGTGCCCCGATGGGCCCCGTGAAGACCCAGTACTTC
TRBD2 | TRBJ2-1 | TRBV27 | NA | CASSPLGLAGGIFGDEQFF | TGTGCCAGCAGTCCTCTGGGACTAGCGGGAGGAATCTTCGGCGATGAGCAGTTCTTC
TRBD1 | TRBJ2-2 | TRBV5-6 | NA | CASSLLGSTGVNTGELFF | TGTGCCAGCAGCTTGTTGGGCTCTACAGGGGTGAACACCGGGGAGCTGTTTTTT
NA | TRBJ2-7 | TRBV28 | NA | CASSVTGSSYEQYF | TGTGCCAGCAGCGTAACAGGGTCCTCCTACGAGCAGTACTTC
TRBD2 | TRBJ2-1 | TRBV13 | NA | CASSPTRLAGSYNEQFF | TGTGCCAGCAGCCCGACCCGACTAGCGGGATCCTACAATGAGCAGTTCTTC
NA | TRBJ2-5 | TRBV27 | NA | CASSLSSAEEETQYF | TGTGCCAGCAGTTTATCTTCAGCCGAAGAAGAGACCCAGTACTTC
NA | TRBJ2-3 | TRBV5-6 | NA | CASSPVAGTDTQYF | TGTGCCAGCAGCCCCGTGGCGGGCACAGATACGCAGTATTTT
TRBD2 | TRBJ2-1 | TRBV5-8 | NA | CASESKGLAPKGYNEQFF | TGTGCCAGCGAATCAAAGGGACTAGCCCCTAAGGGGTACAATGAGCAGTTCTTC